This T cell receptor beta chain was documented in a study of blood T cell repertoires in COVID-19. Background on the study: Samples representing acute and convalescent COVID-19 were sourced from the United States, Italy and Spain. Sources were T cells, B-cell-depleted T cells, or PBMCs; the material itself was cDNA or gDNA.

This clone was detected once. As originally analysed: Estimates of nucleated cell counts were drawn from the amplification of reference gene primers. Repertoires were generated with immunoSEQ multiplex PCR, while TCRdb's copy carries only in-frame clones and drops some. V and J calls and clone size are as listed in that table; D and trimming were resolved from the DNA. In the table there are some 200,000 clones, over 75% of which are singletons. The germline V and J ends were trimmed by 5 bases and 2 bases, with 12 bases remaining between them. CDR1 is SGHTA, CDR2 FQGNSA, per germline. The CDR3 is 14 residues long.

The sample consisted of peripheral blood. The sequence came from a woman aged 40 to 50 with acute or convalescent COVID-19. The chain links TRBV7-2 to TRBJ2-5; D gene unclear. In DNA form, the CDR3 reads TGTGCCAGCAGCCCCGACTCGTTTCAAGAGACCCAGTACTTC. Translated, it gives CASSPDSFQETQYF.